This T cell receptor (beta chain) was recovered during a study of blood T cell repertoires in COVID-19. CDR1 and CDR2 (germline): GTSNPN, SVGIG (reference sequence). Trimming shortened V by 2 bases and J by 11 bases, and 19 bases separated the two germline ends. CDR3 length equals 13 residues. Generated by immunoSEQ multiplex PCR, the TCRdb table keeps only in-frame clones and is missing some. The data show about 46,000 clones, about nine tenths seen once. The rearrangement links TRBV30 to TRBJ2-7, with D possibly being TRBD1 (6 bases). The sample comprised peripheral blood. The TCR comes from a man in his sixties with active or convalescent COVID-19. As DNA, the CDR3 is TGTGCCTGGAGTTCTAGCTGGGGCTACAGGGAGTACTTC. It yields the protein CAWSSSWGYREYF.